Sequencing of this TCR beta chain was carried out in a study of T cell responses to AZD1222 COVID-19 vaccine. J lost 5 bases, V lost 6 bases, and 9 bases had no gene match. CDR1 is LGHDT, CDR2 YNNKEL, per germline (reference sequence). This CDR3 has 14 amino acids. TCRdb keeps only in-frame clones here, not all; method: immunoSEQ multiplex PCR. The repertoire holds 95,000 to 150,000 clones, with roughly nine tenths as singletons. Source: peripheral blood, taken on day 0 of AZD1222 vaccination. The receptor comes from an adult in good health. V gene TRBV3-1 (or the pseudogene TRBV3-2) combines with J gene TRBJ2-7; TRBD1 matches 8 bases. CDR3 in DNA: TGTGCCAGCAGAAGCCACGGGACAGGCCACGAGCAGTACTTC. This translates into CASRSHGTGHEQYF.